This T cell receptor (beta chain) was identified in a study of blood T cell repertoires in COVID-19. For the study at large: The United States, Italy and Spain were the sources of the acute and convalescent COVID-19 samples.

Trimming cost V 7 bases and J 4 bases; bases outside gene matches: 7. The V gene's germline CDR1 is MDHEN and CDR2 SYDVKM. CDR3 length: 14 amino acids. Per the original data handling: How many nucleated cells were present was estimated from reference gene primer amplification. Clones were sequenced by immunoSEQ multiplex PCR, and TCRdb holds only the in-frame ones, with some missing. Clone size and V and J calls were adopted from that table, with D and trimming inferred from the DNA. The table lists roughly 69,000 clones, roughly 90% of them singletons. Sequencing was done on a sample of peripheral blood. This chain connects TRBV28 to TRBJ2-1, with 7 bases lining up with TRBD2. This TCR was sampled from a man aged 50 or older with acute or convalescent COVID-19. The CDR3 region is CASIDGGLYNEQFF. CDR3 nucleotide sequence: TGTGCCAGCATTGATGGGGGACTATACAATGAGCAGTTCTTC.